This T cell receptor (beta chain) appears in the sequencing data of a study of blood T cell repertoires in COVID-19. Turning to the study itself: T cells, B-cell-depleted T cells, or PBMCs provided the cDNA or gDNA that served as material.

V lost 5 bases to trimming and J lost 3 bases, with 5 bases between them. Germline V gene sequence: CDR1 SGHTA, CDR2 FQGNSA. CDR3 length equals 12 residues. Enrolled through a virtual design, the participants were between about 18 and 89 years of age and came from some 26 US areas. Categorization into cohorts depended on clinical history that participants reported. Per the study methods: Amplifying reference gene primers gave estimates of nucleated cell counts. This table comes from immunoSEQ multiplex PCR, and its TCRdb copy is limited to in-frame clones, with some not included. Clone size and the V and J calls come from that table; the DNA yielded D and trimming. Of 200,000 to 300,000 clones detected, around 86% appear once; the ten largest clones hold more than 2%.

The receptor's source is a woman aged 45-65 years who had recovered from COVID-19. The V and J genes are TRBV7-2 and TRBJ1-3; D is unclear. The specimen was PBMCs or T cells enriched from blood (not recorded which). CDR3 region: CASSTGGNTIYF. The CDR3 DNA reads TGTGCCAGCAGCACGGGTGGAAACACCATATATTTT.